Listed below are T cell receptor beta chains from one sample, sequenced in a study of T cell repertoires in cytomegalovirus infection. From the reads, TCRdb called clonotypes with MiXCR, one entry per CDR3 protein. The data contain hundreds of thousands of distinct CDR3 sequences, 15% to 20% of them singletons. The sequencing input was PBMCs. The receptors stem from a human donor in good health (CMV status not recorded). Some clones in this sample may be carry-over from other donors' samples. The CDR3 runs from the conserved cysteine through the conserved F or W. D genes are given only for firm matches. Where a row states a size, it is once, few, many or the class of an expanded clone; other rows omit it.

clone_size,d_call,v_call,j_call,cdr3_nt,cdr3_aa
few,.,TRBV4-1,TRBJ1-3,TGCGCCAGCAGCCAAAGGGGCATTGGAAACACCATATATTTT,CASSQRGIGNTIYF
.,.,TRBV3-1,TRBJ1-2,TGTGCCAGCAGCCAAGAACCGGCAGGCTATGGCTACACCTTC,CASSQEPAGYGYTF
few,TRBD2,TRBV6-2/TRBV6-3,TRBJ2-3,TGTGCCAGCAGTTACCAGCGGGGGAGTACGCAGTATTTT,CASSYQRGSTQYF
many,TRBD2,TRBV6-2/TRBV6-3,TRBJ2-1,TGTGCCAGCTTAAAGGCTAGCGGGAACAATGAGCAGTTCTTC,CASLKASGNNEQFF
.,.,TRBV15,TRBJ2-5,TGTGCCACCAGCGGAAGGGGAGGGACCCAGTACTTC,CATSGRGGTQYF
few,.,TRBV12-3/TRBV12-4,TRBJ2-7,TGTGCCAGCAGACCCACGACCGGGGACGGGCAGTACTTC,CASRPTTGDGQYF
many,.,TRBV7-2,TRBJ2-7,TGTGCCAGCAGCTTTCAGGGAGGCTCCCTCGAGCAGTACTTC,CASSFQGGSLEQYF
.,.,TRBV5-1,TRBJ2-1,TGCGCCAGCGCCGCCGAGAGTAATGAGCAGTTCTTC,CASAAESNEQFF
many,.,TRBV6-1,TRBJ1-4,TGTGCCAGCAGTCTCGTAGTGGGCGGTTATGAAAAACTGTTTTTT,CASSLVVGGYEKLFF
few,.,TRBV10-2,TRBJ1-5,TGCGCCAGCACGGCGGTTGGAAGCAATCAGCCCCAGCATTTT,CASTAVGSNQPQHF
many,TRBD1,TRBV7-2,TRBJ1-6,TGTGCCAGCAGCGGGACAGCTTATAATTCACCCCTCCACTTT,CASSGTAYNSPLHF
.,TRBD1,TRBV7-8,TRBJ1-1,TGTGCCACCAAAGGACAGGCCACCAACTTGAACACTGAAGCTTTCTTT,CATKGQATNLNTEAFF
.,.,TRBV5-1,TRBJ2-3,TGCGCCAGCAGAGTATCAGATACGCAGTATTTT,CASRVSDTQYF
few,.,TRBV11-3,TRBJ2-3,TGTGCCAGCAGCTTAGGCTATGGTTCTGATACGCAGTATTTT,CASSLGYGSDTQYF
few,TRBD2,TRBV18,TRBJ2-1,TGTGCCAGCTCACGGGCCACTAGCGGCTACAATGAGCAGTTCTTC,CASSRATSGYNEQFF
many,TRBD1,TRBV7-8,TRBJ1-1,TGTGCCAGCAGCTCCGCCGGGACAGCCAACACTGAAGCTTTCTTT,CASSSAGTANTEAFF
many,.,TRBV15,TRBJ2-3,TGTGCCACCAGCATAGACGAGAGCACAGATACGCAGTATTTT,CATSIDESTDTQYF
many,TRBD1,TRBV27,TRBJ1-2,TGTGCCAGCAGTTTACAGGGGGGCAACTATGGCTACACCTTC,CASSLQGGNYGYTF
.,.,TRBV20-1,TRBJ1-1,TGCAGTGCTAGTGGTTTCGGGGGAGAAGCTTTCTTT,CSASGFGGEAFF
.,.,TRBV27,TRBJ2-2,TGTGCCAGCACCCCTGGGGCCGGGGAGCTGTTTTTT,CASTPGAGELFF
many,TRBD2,TRBV7-2,TRBJ2-3,TGTGCCAGCAGCCCCGAGGGACTAGCGGCGCAGTATTTT,CASSPEGLAAQYF
.,.,TRBV19,TRBJ1-1,TGTGCCAGTAGTATCAGATGGCTTATGAACACTGAAGCTTTCTTT,CASSIRWLMNTEAFF
many,.,TRBV7-9,TRBJ1-1,TGTGCCAGCAGCTTAACTTCTGGCTTTAACGCTGAAGCTTTCTTT,CASSLTSGFNAEAFF
many,TRBD2,TRBV7-2,TRBJ2-1,TGTGCCAGCAGCCAGGTTAGCGGGAGGGTATACAATGAGCAGTTCTTC,CASSQVSGRVYNEQFF
many,.,TRBV6-2/TRBV6-3,TRBJ1-1,TGTGCCAGCATGGATTTCCGGCAGGCTTTCTTT,CASMDFRQAFF
.,.,TRBV10-3,TRBJ2-6,TGTGCCATCAGTGAGCCTGGCCAGGGGAGCGTCCTGACTTTC,CAISEPGQGSVLTF
many,TRBD1,TRBV7-9,TRBJ2-1,TGTGCCAGCAGCGTGGACAGGGTAGAGTTCTTC,CASSVDRVEFF
few,.,TRBV20-1,TRBJ1-2,TGCAGTGCTAGAGATCCGTGGGGCGGTGAAGGCTACACCTTC,CSARDPWGGEGYTF
few,TRBD2,TRBV2,TRBJ2-1,TGTGCCAGCAGTCCTCTGGCGGGGGGGACGAATGTTGAGCAGTTCTTC,CASSPLAGGTNVEQFF
.,.,TRBV15,TRBJ1-5,TGTGCCACCAGCGGGGCCCAGGGTTGGGATCAGCCCCAGCATTTT,CATSGAQGWDQPQHF
.,.,TRBV30,TRBJ1-1,TGTGCCTGGAGTAGGGATTATAACACTGAAGCTTTCTTT,CAWSRDYNTEAFF
few,TRBD2,TRBV7-8,TRBJ2-3,TGTGCCAGCAGCTCGGGCCCTAGCGGGGGGGTGCTAGATACGCAGTATTTT,CASSSGPSGGVLDTQYF
few,.,TRBV7-2,TRBJ2-5,TGTGCCAGCAGCTTTCGGGGGGCGGGGAACCAAGAGACCCAGTACTTC,CASSFRGAGNQETQYF
few,TRBD2,TRBV20-1,TRBJ2-5,TGCAGTGCTAGAGTGGGAGGGACCCGGGAGACCCAGTACTTC,CSARVGGTRETQYF
.,.,TRBV11-2,TRBJ1-2,TGTGCCAGCAGCTTACGGTCTGGCGGTAACTATGGCTACACCTTC,CASSLRSGGNYGYTF
many,.,TRBV7-2,TRBJ2-1,TGTGCCAGCAGCCGCCCGGACAGTTTTGACGAGCAGTTCTTC,CASSRPDSFDEQFF
.,TRBD1,TRBV4-1,TRBJ2-5,TGCGCCAGCAGCCATAGATTACAGGGGAACCAGACCCAGTACTTC,CASSHRLQGNQTQYF
.,.,TRBV6-2/TRBV6-3,TRBJ2-1,TGTGCCAGCAGTTACGGGCGTACAGTGGATGAGCAGTTCTTC,CASSYGRTVDEQFF
few,.,TRBV7-2,TRBJ2-3,TGTGCCAGCAGCTTTAGAGAGGCAGATACGCAGTATTTT,CASSFREADTQYF
many,.,TRBV2,TRBJ2-3,TGTGCCAGCAGCGATTACCGATCTGGGGTCAATACGCAGTATTTT,CASSDYRSGVNTQYF
.,.,TRBV11-2,TRBJ2-5,TGTGCCAGCAGCCAGCAGGGGGGTCCCCAGTACTTC,CASSQQGGPQYF
few,.,TRBV27,TRBJ2-6,TGTGCCAGCAGTTTACGGGCGTTGGGGTCTGGGGCCAACGTCCTGACTTTC,CASSLRALGSGANVLTF
many,.,TRBV7-2,TRBJ1-1,TGTGCCAGCAGCGAATTGGGAGGGGCCTACACTGAAGCTTTCTTT,CASSELGGAYTEAFF
.,.,TRBV20-1,TRBJ1-2,TGCAGTGGGAAAGACAGGTTTCGCGGGGACACCTTC,CSGKDRFRGDTF
.,.,TRBV10-3,TRBJ2-7,TGTGCCATCAGTCCCTCCCCCCGGGGAAACGAGCAGTACTTC,CAISPSPRGNEQYF
.,.,TRBV18,TRBJ2-5,TGTGCCAGCTCACCTAACAGACAAGAGACCCAGTACTTC,CASSPNRQETQYF
.,.,TRBV7-9,TRBJ2-7,TGTGCCAGCACCACGGACCGCGGGGTGGAGCAGTACTTC,CASTTDRGVEQYF
few,.,TRBV5-6,TRBJ1-2,TGTGCCAGCAGTTCTGACAGAGGTGGCTACACCTTC,CASSSDRGGYTF
.,.,TRBV20-1,TRBJ1-1,TGCAGTGCTAGAGCCCACATCTGGGACACTGAAGCTTTCTTT,CSARAHIWDTEAFF
.,.,TRBV12-3/TRBV12-4,TRBJ1-2,TGTGCCAGCAGTTGGACAAAGGGTTTGGGCTACACCTTC,CASSWTKGLGYTF
.,TRBD2,TRBV18,TRBJ2-7,TGTGCCAGCTCAGCCGGGACTAGCGGAAGCATTTACGAGCAGTACTTC,CASSAGTSGSIYEQYF
many,TRBD2,TRBV11-2,TRBJ2-5,TGTGCCAGCAGCTTGTTCCCCTTGACTAGCGGGGGAGAGACCCAGTACTTC,CASSLFPLTSGGETQYF
.,.,TRBV20-1,TRBJ1-1,TGCAGTGCCCCGGAAGAGGGGGGGGGACTGAACACTGAAGCTTTCTTT,CSAPEEGGGLNTEAFF
few,TRBD1,TRBV2,TRBJ1-1,TGTGCCAGCAGTGTACAGGGGATTGAAGCTTTCTTT,CASSVQGIEAFF
many,.,TRBV7-6,TRBJ1-2,TGTGCCAGCAGCTTAGTTTTATCAGGACGCTATGGCTACACCTTC,CASSLVLSGRYGYTF
few,.,TRBV12-3/TRBV12-4,TRBJ1-6,TGTGCCAGCAGACCCGAGAACTTAAATTCACCCCTCCACTTT,CASRPENLNSPLHF
few,.,TRBV9,TRBJ2-7,TGTGCCAGCAGCGCCGAAATCTACTCCTACGAGCAGTACTTC,CASSAEIYSYEQYF
few,.,TRBV7-9,TRBJ2-3,TGTGCCAGCAGCCTCCGGGACTTTACAGATACGCAGTATTTT,CASSLRDFTDTQYF
few,.,TRBV4-2,TRBJ1-1,TGTGCCAGCAGCCCAGAACAGGTCCCGGTGGGAGCTTTCTTT,CASSPEQVPVGAFF
.,.,TRBV7-9,TRBJ2-3,TGTGCCTGGGAGGAGGGTCCAGATACGCAGTATTTT,CAWEEGPDTQYF